These T cell receptor beta chains were read from a single sample in a study of cytomegalovirus exposure and HLA in healthy donors. Clones were sequenced by immunoSEQ multiplex PCR, and TCRdb holds only the in-frame ones, with some missing. The table includes tens of thousands of clones, about 90% detected once. Sequencing was performed on PBMCs. These TCRs come from a woman between 18 and 29 years old in good health and CMV-seropositive. Each CDR3 is given with its conserved first and last residue. D genes are given only for firm matches. Rows may omit the clone size; those that give it use once, few, many or a size class.

clone_size j_call v_call d_call cdr3_nt cdr3_aa
- TRBJ2-6 TRBV5-5 - TGTGCCAGCAGCTTGGAAGGGGATGGGGCCAACGTCCTGACTTTC CASSLEGDGANVLTF
- TRBJ2-7 TRBV30 - TGTGCCTGGCGCATGACAGGGAGGTCCTACGAGCAGTACTTC CAWRMTGRSYEQYF
- TRBJ1-1 TRBV9 - TGTGCCAGCAGGGGCGGGGGTAGGGCTTTCTTT CASRGGGRAFF
- TRBJ2-1 TRBV9 - TGTGCCAGCAGCCTTGGCGGGTCATACAATGAGCAGTTCTTC CASSLGGSYNEQFF
- TRBJ2-7 TRBV18 TRBD1 TGTGCCAGCTCACCGAACAGGGGGCACTCCTACGAGCAGTACTTC CASSPNRGHSYEQYF
once TRBJ2-1 TRBV4-2 TRBD2 TGTGCCAGCAGCCAGAATGGGGGGCTAGCGGGAGGGAAGCAGTTCTTC CASSQNGGLAGGKQFF
- TRBJ2-1 TRBV5-5 - TGTGCCAGCAGCTTGGACAGCCATGAGCAGTTCTTC CASSLDSHEQFF
- TRBJ2-2 TRBV6-5 - TGTGCCAGCAGTTACCTCCTAAGAGGGAACACCGGGGAGCTGTTTTTT CASSYLLRGNTGELFF
- TRBJ2-3 TRBV2 - TGTGCCAGCGGCCGTACAGCAAAAGAAAAGGAGTATTTT CASGRTAKEKEYF
- TRBJ1-5 TRBV5-8 - TGTGCCAGCAGCTTGGAATGGGGGGGGGACAATCAGCCCCAGCATTTT CASSLEWGGDNQPQHF
- TRBJ2-7 TRBV4-2 - TGTGCCAGCAGCCCGCTTGGGGGCGGGGAAGGACCCGGGGGGTACGAGCAGTACTTC CASSPLGGGEGPGGYEQYF
few TRBJ2-7 TRBV10-1 - TGCGCCAGCAGCCAGAGTCAGGGGCGCGAGCAGTACTTC CASSQSQGREQYF
- TRBJ2-5 TRBV6-6 TRBD1 TGTGCCAGCAGCTGGACAGGACAAGAGACCCAGTACTTC CASSWTGQETQYF
- TRBJ2-2 TRBV5-4 - TGTGCCAGCAGTCCACACCCTGCCGGGGAGCTGTTTTTT CASSPHPAGELFF
- TRBJ1-5 TRBV15 - TGTGCCACCAGCAGAGGTTATAGCAATCAGCCCCAGCATTTT CATSRGYSNQPQHF
- TRBJ1-4 TRBV2 - TGTGCCAGCAGTGGGGGGGGGATAGGTGAAAAACTGTTTTTT CASSGGGIGEKLFF
- TRBJ2-1 TRBV7-6 TRBD2 TGTGCCAGCAGCTTAGGAGCGGGGCTTTACAATGAGCAGTTCTTC CASSLGAGLYNEQFF
- TRBJ2-2 TRBV5-1 TRBD1 TGCGCCAGCAGCTTAAATCTTGACAGGGGTACCGGGGAGCTGTTTTTT CASSLNLDRGTGELFF
- TRBJ2-3 TRBV29-1 TRBD1 TGCAGCGTTGAAGACGAACAGGGGTTGGAGACAGATACGCAGTATTTT CSVEDEQGLETDTQYF
few TRBJ2-6 TRBV4-2 - TGTGCCAGCAGCCAAAAGGGACAAAACTCTGGGGCCAACGTCCTGACTTTC CASSQKGQNSGANVLTF
- TRBJ2-7 TRBV5-6 TRBD2 TGTGCCAGCAGCAACGCCGGGACTAGCGGGAGTTGGTTCTTCGACGAGCAGTACTTC CASSNAGTSGSWFFDEQYF
- TRBJ2-7 TRBV18 - TGTGCCAGCGCCGTGGAGGGAGAGATACGAGGGCAGTACTTC CASAVEGEIRGQYF
once TRBJ2-5 TRBV18 TRBD1 TGTGCCAGCTCACCTCAGCCAACCGGGACAGAAGAGACCCAGTACTTC CASSPQPTGTEETQYF
- TRBJ1-6 TRBV9 TRBD1 TGTGCCAGCAGCGGACAGGGTTCACCCCTCCACTTT CASSGQGSPLHF
- TRBJ1-5 TRBV4-3 TRBD1 TGCGCCAGCGCCTTGGACAGGGGCAATCAGCCCCAGCATTTT CASALDRGNQPQHF
- TRBJ2-1 TRBV28 - TGTGCCAGCAGTTTGTCTGGAGGGTACCCCCTTGGCAATGAGCAGTTCTTC CASSLSGGYPLGNEQFF
- TRBJ2-5 TRBV5-1 - TGCGCCAGCAGCTTGGGCACAGGGTCGGAGACCCAGTACTTC CASSLGTGSETQYF
- TRBJ2-1 TRBV7-9 - TGTGCCAGCAGCTTAGCGGGACTCGTCAATGAGCAGTTCTTC CASSLAGLVNEQFF
once TRBJ2-5 TRBV11-2 TRBD2 TGTGCCAGCAGCTTATTCACCGCGACAGCGGGGGAGACCCAGTACTTC CASSLFTATAGETQYF
- TRBJ1-1 TRBV6-6 TRBD1 TGTGCCAGCGGGAAGACAGGGTCTACAGGAGCTTTCTTT CASGKTGSTGAFF
- TRBJ2-6 TRBV6-5 - TGTGCCAGCAGTCGGGACACTGGGGCCAACGTCCTGACTTTC CASSRDTGANVLTF
- TRBJ2-7 TRBV7-9 TRBD2 TGTGCCAGCAGCCCATTAGCGGGAGGTGGCTACGAGCAGTACTTC CASSPLAGGGYEQYF
- TRBJ2-1 TRBV13 - TGTGCCAGCGAGCGGAAAAACTACAATGAGCAGTTCTTC CASERKNYNEQFF
- TRBJ2-3 TRBV10-3 TRBD1 TGTGCCATCAGTAACAGGGGGATTGGATCAGATACGCAGTATTTT CAISNRGIGSDTQYF
- TRBJ2-7 TRBV19 TRBD1 TGTGCCAGTAGTACCGGGACAGGGGGCATCTACGAGCAGTACTTC CASSTGTGGIYEQYF
- TRBJ2-7 TRBV15 TRBD1 TGTGCCACCAGCAGGTTCCGGGACAGCTTCTACGAGCAGTACTTC CATSRFRDSFYEQYF
- TRBJ2-7 TRBV30 TRBD2 TGTGCCTGGAGGGAAGCAGGGACTAGCGGGGGGTACGAGCAGTACTTC CAWREAGTSGGYEQYF
- TRBJ2-7 TRBV2 TRBD1 TGTGCCAGCAGTGAAGCGGGGACAGGGCCCAACTACGAGCAGTACTTC CASSEAGTGPNYEQYF
- TRBJ2-7 TRBV7-2 TRBD2 TGTGCCAGCAGCCGGACTAGCGGGGAGTACGAGCAGTACTTC CASSRTSGEYEQYF
- TRBJ1-2 TRBV4-3 TRBD1 TGCGCCAGCAGCCGCTTGACAGGGAGTAATGGCTACACCTTC CASSRLTGSNGYTF
- TRBJ2-7 TRBV4-3 - TGCGCCAGCAGCCAAGATTCCGGGACTGCTGAGCAGTACTTC CASSQDSGTAEQYF
- TRBJ2-1 TRBV7-5 - TGTGCCAGAAGCTTGCGGTGGGGACTAGCGGGGGGGCCGGACGACAATGAGCAGTTCTTC CARSLRWGLAGGPDDNEQFF
- TRBJ1-1 TRBV19 - TGTGCCAGTAGGCAGGGCTACACTGAAGCTTTCTTT CASRQGYTEAFF
few TRBJ2-7 TRBV18 - TGTGCCAGCTCACCAGGGTGGCGGGAGCAGTACTTC CASSPGWREQYF
- TRBJ2-3 TRBV6-4 - TGTGCCAGCAGTGAGTCTTCTCCCGGGGATGTAGATACGCAGTATTTT CASSESSPGDVDTQYF
- TRBJ2-1 TRBV11-1 TRBD2 TGTGCCAGCAGCCCGAATGGACTAGCGGAAAACAATGAGCAGTTCTTC CASSPNGLAENNEQFF
- TRBJ1-3 TRBV11-2 - TGTGCCAGCAGCTCGACAGTTGGAAACACCATATATTTT CASSSTVGNTIYF
- TRBJ2-5 TRBV5-8 TRBD1 TGTGCCAGCAGCATAGGACAGGGGTGGACCTACTTC CASSIGQGWTYF
once TRBJ1-1 TRBV2 TRBD1 TGTGCCAGTAGATTCGGGACAGGTACGGGAAGCGGCACTGAAGCTTTCTTT CASRFGTGTGSGTEAFF
- TRBJ1-1 TRBV15 - TGTGCCACCAGCAGAGTGGGGCTCACTGAAGCTTTCTTT CATSRVGLTEAFF
- TRBJ2-1 TRBV15 - TGTGCCACCAGCAAGGCGGCGGCGGCCTACAATGAGCAGTTCTTC CATSKAAAAYNEQFF